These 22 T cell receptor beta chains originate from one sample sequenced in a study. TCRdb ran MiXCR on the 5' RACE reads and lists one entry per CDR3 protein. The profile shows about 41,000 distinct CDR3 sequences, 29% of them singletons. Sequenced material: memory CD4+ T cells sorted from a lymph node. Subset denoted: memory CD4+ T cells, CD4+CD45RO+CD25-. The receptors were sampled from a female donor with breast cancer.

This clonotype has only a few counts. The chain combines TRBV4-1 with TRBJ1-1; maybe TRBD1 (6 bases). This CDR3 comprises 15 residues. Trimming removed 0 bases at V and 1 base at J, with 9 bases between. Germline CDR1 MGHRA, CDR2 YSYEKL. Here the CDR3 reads CASSQDWGQNTEAFF. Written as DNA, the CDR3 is TGCGCCAGCAGCCAAGACTGGGGACAGAACACTGAAGCTTTCTTT.

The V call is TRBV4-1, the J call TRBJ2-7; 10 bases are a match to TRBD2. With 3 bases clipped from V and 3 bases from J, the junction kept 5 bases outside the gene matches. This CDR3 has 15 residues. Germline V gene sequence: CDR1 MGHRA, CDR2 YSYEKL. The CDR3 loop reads CASSQLLAGVYEQYF. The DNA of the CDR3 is TGCGCCAGCAGCCAGCTTCTAGCGGGAGTCTACGAGCAGTACTTC.

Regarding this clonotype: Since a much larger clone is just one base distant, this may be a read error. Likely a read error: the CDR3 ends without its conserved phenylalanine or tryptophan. The CDR3 DNA is TGTGCCAGCACCAGATGGTCGGAGACCCAGTACTCC. Its translation: CASTRWSETQYS. The chain links TRBV7-2 to TRBJ2-5; D is uncertain. This CDR3 has 12 residues. The germline CDR1 and CDR2 sequences are SGHTA and FQGNSA. Trimming pared 7 bases from V and 5 bases from J, leaving 11 bases between.

CDR3 sequence: CSVAASGGSSGYTF. The CDR3 DNA reads TGCAGCGTTGCCGCCTCAGGGGGCTCGAGTGGCTACACCTTC. The chain couples TRBV29-1 to TRBJ1-2; TRBD1 aligns across 8 bases. CDR3 length equals 14 residues. Trimming removed 4 bases from V and 7 bases from J; junction bases left unmatched: 11. Germline values: CDR1 SQVTM, CDR2 ANQGSEA.

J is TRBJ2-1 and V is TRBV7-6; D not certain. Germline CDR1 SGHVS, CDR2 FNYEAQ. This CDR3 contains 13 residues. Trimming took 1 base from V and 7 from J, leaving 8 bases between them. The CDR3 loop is CASSLDTFNEQFF. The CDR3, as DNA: TGTGCCAGCAGCTTAGACACCTTTAATGAGCAGTTCTTC. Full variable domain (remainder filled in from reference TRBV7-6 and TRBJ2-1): GAGVSQSPRYKVTKRGQDVALRCDPISGHVSLYWYRQALGQGPEFLTYFNYEAQQDKSGLPNDRFSAERPEGSISTLTIQRTEQRDSAMYRCASSLDTFNEQFFGPGTRLTVL.

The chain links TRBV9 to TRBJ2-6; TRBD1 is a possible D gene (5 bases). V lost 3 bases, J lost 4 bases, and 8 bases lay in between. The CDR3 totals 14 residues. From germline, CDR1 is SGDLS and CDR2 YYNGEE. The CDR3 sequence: CASSGPGGANVLTF. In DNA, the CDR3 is TGTGCCAGCAGCGGACCAGGGGGGGCCAACGTCCTGACTTTC.

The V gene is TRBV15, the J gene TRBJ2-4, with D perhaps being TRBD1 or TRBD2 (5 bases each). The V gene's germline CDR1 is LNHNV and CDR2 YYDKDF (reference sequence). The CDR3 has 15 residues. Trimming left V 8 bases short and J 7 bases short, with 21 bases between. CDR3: CATGHTGIARNIQYF. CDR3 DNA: TGTGCCACCGGACATACCGGGATCGCTCGGAACATTCAGTACTTC.

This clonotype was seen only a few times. CDR3 sequence (DNA): TGTGCCAGCAGCCCCCGAGGGGGCGCTTACCACGAGCAGTACTTC. This gives the protein CASSPRGGAYHEQYF. The chain joins TRBV2 to TRBJ2-7; 7 bases line up with TRBD1. The V gene's germline CDR1 is SNHLY and CDR2 FYNNEI. The CDR3 is 15 amino acids. Losses at the gene ends were 6 bases for V and 5 bases for J; bases not matched to a gene: 13.

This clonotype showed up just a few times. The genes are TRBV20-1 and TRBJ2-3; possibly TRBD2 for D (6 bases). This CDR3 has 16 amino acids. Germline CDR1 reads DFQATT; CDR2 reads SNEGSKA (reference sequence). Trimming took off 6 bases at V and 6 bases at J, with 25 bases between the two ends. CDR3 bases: TGCAGTGCCCTTAGCGGTCGGGCCCTTGGAGGGGATACGCAGTATTTT. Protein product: CSALSGRALGGDTQYF.

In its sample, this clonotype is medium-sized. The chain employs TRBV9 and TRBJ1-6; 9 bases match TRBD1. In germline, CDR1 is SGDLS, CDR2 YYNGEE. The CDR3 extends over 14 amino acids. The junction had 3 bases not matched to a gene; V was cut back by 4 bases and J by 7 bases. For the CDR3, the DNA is TGTGCCAGCAGCAGGACAGGGGAGAATTCACCCCTCCACTTT. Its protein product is CASSRTGENSPLHF.

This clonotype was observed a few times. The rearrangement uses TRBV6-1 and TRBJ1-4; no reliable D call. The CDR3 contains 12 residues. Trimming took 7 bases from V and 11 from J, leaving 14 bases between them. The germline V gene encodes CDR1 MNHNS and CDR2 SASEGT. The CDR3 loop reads CASTPIDGKLFF. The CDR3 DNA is TGTGCCAGCACTCCAATCGACGGGAAACTGTTTTTT.

CDR3 sequence: CASSSRRLAGGQDTQYF. In nucleotides, the CDR3 is TGTGCCAGCAGCTCCCGGAGACTAGCGGGGGGGCAAGATACGCAGTATTTT. This chain links TRBV9 with TRBJ2-3; 14 bases fit TRBD2. Germline values: CDR1 SGDLS, CDR2 YYNGEE. The CDR3 has 17 amino acids. J gave up 5 bases and V 4 bases, and 9 bases lay outside the gene matches.

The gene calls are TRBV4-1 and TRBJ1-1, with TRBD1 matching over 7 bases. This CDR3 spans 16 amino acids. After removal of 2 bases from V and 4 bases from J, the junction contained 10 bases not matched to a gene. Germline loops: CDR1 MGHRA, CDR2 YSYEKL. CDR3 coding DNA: TGCGCCAGCAGCCAACCCTGGACAGGAGCGGGCACTGAAGCTTTCTTT. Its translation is CASSQPWTGAGTEAFF.

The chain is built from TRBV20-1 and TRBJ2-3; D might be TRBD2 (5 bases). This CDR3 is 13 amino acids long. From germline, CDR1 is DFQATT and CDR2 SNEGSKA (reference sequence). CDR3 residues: CIAGAVPTDTQYF. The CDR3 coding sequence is TGCATCGCGGGTGCGGTGCCCACAGATACGCAGTATTTT.

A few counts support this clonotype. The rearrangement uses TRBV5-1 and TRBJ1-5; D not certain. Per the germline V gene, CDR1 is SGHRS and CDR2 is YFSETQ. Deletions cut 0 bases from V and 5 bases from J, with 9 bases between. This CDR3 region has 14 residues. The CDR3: CASSLGSGDQPQHF. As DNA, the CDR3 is TGCGCCAGCAGCTTGGGGTCCGGGGATCAGCCCCAGCATTTT.

The DNA of the CDR3 is TGTGCCAGCAGCCAAGCTATCATCGCTGAAGCTTTCTTT. Encoded protein: CASSQAIIAEAFF. The chain has TRBV3-1 and TRBJ1-1; D gene unclear. CDR1 and CDR2 (germline): LGHDT, YNNKEL (reference sequence). The V end lost 1 base, the J end lost 6 bases, and 9 bases lay between the germline ends. The CDR3 is 13 residues long.

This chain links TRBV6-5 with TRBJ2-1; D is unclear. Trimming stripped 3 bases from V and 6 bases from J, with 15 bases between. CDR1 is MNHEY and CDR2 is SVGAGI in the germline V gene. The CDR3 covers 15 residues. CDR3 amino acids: CASSYGETAFNEQFF. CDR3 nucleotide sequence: TGTGCCAGCAGTTATGGAGAGACTGCATTCAATGAGCAGTTCTTC.

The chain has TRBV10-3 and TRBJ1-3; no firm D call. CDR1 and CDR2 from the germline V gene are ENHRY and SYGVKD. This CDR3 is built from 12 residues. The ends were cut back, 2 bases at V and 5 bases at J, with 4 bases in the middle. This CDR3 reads CAISEMRNTIYF. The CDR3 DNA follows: TGTGCCATCAGTGAGATGAGAAACACCATATATTTT.

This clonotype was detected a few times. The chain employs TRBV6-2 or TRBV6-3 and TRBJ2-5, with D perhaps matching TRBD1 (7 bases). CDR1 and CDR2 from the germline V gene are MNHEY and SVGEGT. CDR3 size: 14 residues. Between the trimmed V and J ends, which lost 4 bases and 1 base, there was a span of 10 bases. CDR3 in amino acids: CASSSQGGQETQYF. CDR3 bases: TGTGCCAGCAGTTCCCAGGGGGGCCAAGAGACCCAGTACTTC.

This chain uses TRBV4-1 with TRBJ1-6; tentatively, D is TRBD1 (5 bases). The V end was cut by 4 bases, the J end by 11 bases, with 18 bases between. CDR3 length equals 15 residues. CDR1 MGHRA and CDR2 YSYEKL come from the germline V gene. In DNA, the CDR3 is TGCGCCAGCAGCCGCGGGGGGACCGGCGGTCCACCCCTCCACTTT. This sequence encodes CASSRGGTGGPPLHF.

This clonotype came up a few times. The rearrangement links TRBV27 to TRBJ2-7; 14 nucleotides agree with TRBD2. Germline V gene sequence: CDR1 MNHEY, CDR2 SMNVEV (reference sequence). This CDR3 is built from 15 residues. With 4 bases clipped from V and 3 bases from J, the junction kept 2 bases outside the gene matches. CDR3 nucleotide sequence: TGTGCCAGCAGTTGGGGACTAGCGGGAGTCTACGAGCAGTACTTC. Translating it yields CASSWGLAGVYEQYF.

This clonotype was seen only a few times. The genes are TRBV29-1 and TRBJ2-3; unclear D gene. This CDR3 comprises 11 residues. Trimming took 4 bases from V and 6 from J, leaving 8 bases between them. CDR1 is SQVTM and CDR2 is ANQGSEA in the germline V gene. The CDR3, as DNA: TGCAGCGTTGGACCGCGGGATACGCAGTATTTT. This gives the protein CSVGPRDTQYF.